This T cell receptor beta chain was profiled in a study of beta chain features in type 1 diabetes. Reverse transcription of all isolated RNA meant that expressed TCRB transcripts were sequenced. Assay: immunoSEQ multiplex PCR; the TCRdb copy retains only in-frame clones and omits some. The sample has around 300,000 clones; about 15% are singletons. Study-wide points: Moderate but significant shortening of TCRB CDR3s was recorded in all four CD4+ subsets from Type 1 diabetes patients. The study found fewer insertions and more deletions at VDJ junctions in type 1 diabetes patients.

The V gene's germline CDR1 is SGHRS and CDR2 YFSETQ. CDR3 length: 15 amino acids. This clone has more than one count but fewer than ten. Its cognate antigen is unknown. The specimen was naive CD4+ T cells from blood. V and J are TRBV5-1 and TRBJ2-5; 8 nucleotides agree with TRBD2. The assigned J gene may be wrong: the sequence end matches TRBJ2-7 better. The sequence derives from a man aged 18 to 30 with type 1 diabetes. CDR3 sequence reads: CASSTAGARSYEQYF. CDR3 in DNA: TGCGCCAGCAGCACAGCGGGGGCCCGCTCCTACGAGCAGTACTTC.